The T cell receptor beta chain under discussion was sequenced for a study of human T cells and chemical hapten exposure. V dropped 7 bases and J dropped 1 base, with 19 bases sitting between them. Germline V gene data show CDR1 as SEHNR and CDR2 as FQNEAQ (reference sequence). The CDR3 loop spans 16 amino acids. This clonotype was seen repeatedly, ten times or more. Its specificity is not known. Notes on the study in general: There was no change with DPC sensitization in TCRs above 1 in 1000 frequency.

Before extraction, the whole blood was not fractionated, and total RNA was taken from it. Individual cDNA molecules received unique molecular identifiers in the library. TCRdb used MiXCR to reprocess the reads, holding one entry per CDR3 protein. Of about 120,000 distinct CDR3 sequences in the sample, about 7.7% were seen once. The chain has TRBV7-9 and TRBJ1-1; no clear D gene. The sample taken for sequencing was whole blood. This receptor was taken from a human donor in good health. Some clones in this sample may be carry-over from other donors' samples. The CDR3 loop is CASTYISRTGNTEAFF. In DNA form, the CDR3 reads TGTGCCAGCACCTACATTTCCCGAACGGGGAACACTGAAGCTTTCTTT.